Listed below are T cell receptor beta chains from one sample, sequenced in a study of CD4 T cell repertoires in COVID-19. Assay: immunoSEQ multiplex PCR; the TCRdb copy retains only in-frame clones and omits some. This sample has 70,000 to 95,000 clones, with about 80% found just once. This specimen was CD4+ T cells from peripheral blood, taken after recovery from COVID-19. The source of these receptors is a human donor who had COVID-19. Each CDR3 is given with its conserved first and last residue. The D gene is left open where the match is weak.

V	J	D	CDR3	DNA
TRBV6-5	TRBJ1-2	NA	CASRVIGGEYGYTF	TGTGCCAGCAGGGTAATCGGGGGGGAATATGGCTACACCTTC
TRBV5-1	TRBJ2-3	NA	CASSLAQSRGFTDTQYF	TGCGCCAGCAGCTTGGCCCAGTCCAGAGGGTTCACAGATACGCAGTATTTT
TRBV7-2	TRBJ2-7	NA	CASSSGHFYEQYF	TGTGCCAGCAGCTCGGGACATTTCTACGAGCAGTACTTC
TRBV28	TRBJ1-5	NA	CASSVTGLWDQPQHF	TGTGCCAGCAGCGTCACAGGCCTATGGGATCAGCCCCAGCATTTT
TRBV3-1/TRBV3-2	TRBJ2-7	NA	CASSQIWGEEQYF	TGTGCCAGCAGCCAAATTTGGGGGGAGGAGCAGTACTTC
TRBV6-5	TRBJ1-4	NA	CASSRFGGEKLFF	TGTGCCAGCAGCCGGTTCGGAGGGGAAAAACTGTTTTTT
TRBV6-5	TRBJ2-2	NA	CASIRMGNTGELFF	TGTGCCAGCATTCGTATGGGGAACACCGGGGAGCTGTTTTTT
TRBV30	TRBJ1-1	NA	CAWNFRSEAFF	TGTGCCTGGAATTTCAGATCTGAAGCTTTCTTT
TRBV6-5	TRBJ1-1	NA	CASREMGYTEAFF	TGTGCCAGCAGGGAGATGGGTTACACTGAAGCTTTCTTT
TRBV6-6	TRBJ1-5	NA	CASSREGFSNQPQHF	TGTGCCAGCAGCCGCGAGGGTTTTAGCAATCAGCCCCAGCATTTT
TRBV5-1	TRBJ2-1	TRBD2	CASSYTSGAYNEQFF	TGCGCCAGCAGCTATACTAGCGGGGCTTACAATGAGCAGTTCTTC
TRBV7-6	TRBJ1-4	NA	CASSLEPATNEKLFF	TGTGCCAGCAGCTTAGAGCCTGCAACTAATGAAAAACTGTTTTTT
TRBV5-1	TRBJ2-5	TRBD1	CASSLSGTGVGETQYF	TGCGCCAGCAGCTTGTCCGGGACAGGGGTCGGGGAGACCCAGTACTTC